Below are 23 T cell receptor beta chains sequenced from a single sample in a study of spatial heterogeneity in lung cancer (dated by TCRdb to about 2019). The sample's time point, from its label and the paper: sample taken at primary tumor resection. For TCR sequencing, whole RNA was extracted from tumor and nontumor lung tissue, or from cryopreserved PBMC samples, and no cell sorting was done. The method behind the library was 5' RACE. Sequenced on a NextSeq 500. TCRdb applied fastp at Q25 and MiXCR to the public reads, then kept only in-frame beta chains. One record per CDR3 amino acid sequence lists the most common genes and DNA. The sample includes just over 25,000 distinct CDR3 sequences, with around 13% observed a single time. Around 23% of the sample goes to the ten largest clones. The starting material was PBMCs, obtained at surgery. These receptors were taken from a female donor with early-stage non-small cell lung cancer.

This clonotype was found many times. The chain couples TRBV6-6 to TRBJ2-3; D call uncertain. This CDR3 spans 13 amino acids. Germline CDR1 reads MNHNY; CDR2 reads SVGAGI (reference sequence). With 5 bases removed from V and 4 bases from J, the gap between germline ends came to 10 bases. This chain's CDR3 is CASSPHRSDTQYF. DNA for the CDR3: TGTGCCAGCAGTCCCCATCGATCAGATACGCAGTATTTT.

The chain joins TRBV20-1 to TRBJ1-1, with a possible D match to TRBD1 (5 bases). V shed 3 bases and J shed 8 bases, with 13 bases lying between them. From germline, CDR1 is DFQATT and CDR2 SNEGSKA (reference sequence). CDR3 length: 12 amino acids. The CDR3 sequence is CSASPGALEAFF. In DNA, the CDR3 is TGCAGTGCTAGCCCTGGGGCTCTAGAAGCTTTCTTT.

This clonotype occurred a few times. The chain carries TRBV19 and TRBJ2-3; weak D call: TRBD1 (5 bases). Trimming took 7 bases from V and 2 from J, leaving 13 bases between them. Germline V gene data show CDR1 as LNHDA and CDR2 as SQIVND (reference sequence). The CDR3 runs 14 residues. The CDR3 region is CASTAADTTDTQYF. DNA of the CDR3: TGTGCCAGTACCGCGGCGGACACCACAGATACGCAGTATTTT.

As for this clonotype: Germline and junction disagree at one end, which may indicate a read error. J is TRBJ2-2 and V is TRBV7-9, with a possible D match to TRBD2 (6 bases). Germline V gene sequence: CDR1 SEHNR, CDR2 FQNEAQ (reference sequence). The CDR3 has 16 residues. DNA for the CDR3: TGTGCCAACAGCTTAGCGCCGGGAGCCAACACCGGGGAGCTGTTTTTT. Its translation: CANSLAPGANTGELFF.

This clonotype rates as medium-sized. The genes are TRBV14 and TRBJ1-2; the D gene is possibly TRBD1 (5 bases). Germline V gives CDR1 SGHDN, CDR2 FVKESK. The germline V and J ends were trimmed by 0 bases and 1 base, with 15 bases remaining between them. This CDR3 has 17 amino acids. CDR3 in amino acids: CASSQDLSGQLNYGYTF. CDR3 DNA: TGTGCCAGCAGCCAAGATTTGTCGGGGCAGCTTAACTATGGCTACACCTTC.

This chain joins TRBV27 and TRBJ2-7, with D perhaps TRBD2 (7 bases). CDR1 and CDR2 from the germline V gene are MNHEY and SMNVEV (reference sequence). CDR3 length: 13 residues. V was shortened by 6 bases and J by 2 bases, with 11 bases between the two germline ends. In DNA form, the CDR3 reads TGTGCCAGCAGACAGGGAGGGCCCTACGAGCAGTACTTC. Its translation is CASRQGGPYEQYF.

This chain uses TRBV18 with TRBJ2-3; D is unclear. This CDR3 is built from 11 residues. Germline-derived CDR1 and CDR2 are KGHSH and LQKENI. The germline V and J ends were trimmed by 4 bases and 2 bases, with 1 base remaining between them. The CDR3 coding sequence is TGTGCCAGCTCACTCACAGATACGCAGTATTTT. Its translation: CASSLTDTQYF.

DNA for the CDR3: TGCAGCGCCCGGGGACAGATCGCAGATACGCAGTATTTT. Translated, it gives CSARGQIADTQYF. The V and J genes are TRBV29-1 and TRBJ2-3; 7 bases are a match to TRBD1. CDR3 length equals 13 residues. Per the germline V gene, CDR1 is SQVTM and CDR2 is ANQGSEA. J gave up 4 bases and V 7 bases, and 8 bases lay outside the gene matches.

This clonotype was counted many times. The chain is built from TRBV12-3 or TRBV12-4 and TRBJ2-3; 8 bases fit TRBD2. The CDR3 sequence is 16 residues long. Unmatched junction bases numbered 14, after V lost 6 bases and J lost 6 bases. In nucleotides, the CDR3 is TGTGCCAGCAGCCCTCCGGGGAGCGGGAGAACCGATACGCAGTATTTT. It yields the protein CASSPPGSGRTDTQYF.

This clonotype was detected many times. The chain employs TRBV12-3 or TRBV12-4 and TRBJ2-1, with 9 nucleotides matching TRBD1. V shed 7 bases, J shed 4 bases, and the junction held 8 bases outside the gene matches. The CDR3 has 15 residues. CDR3 loop: CASIMDRGQYNEQFF. As DNA, the CDR3 is TGTGCCAGCATTATGGACAGGGGCCAGTACAATGAGCAGTTCTTC.

This clonotype appeared many times. V is TRBV20-1 and J is TRBJ1-1; 7 bases line up with TRBD1. The CDR3 is 12 amino acids. Germline V gene sequence: CDR1 DFQATT, CDR2 SNEGSKA (reference sequence). With V trimmed by 2 bases and J by 3 bases, 0 bases remained unmatched. CDR3 loop: CSARQGDTEAFF. CDR3 nucleotides: TGCAGTGCTAGACAGGGGGACACTGAAGCTTTCTTT.

This clonotype has a count of ten or more. The CDR3 reads CATSLESTDTQYF. The CDR3 DNA reads as TGTGCCACCAGTCTGGAGAGCACAGATACGCAGTATTTT. The V call is TRBV24-1, the J call TRBJ2-3, with D uncertain. This CDR3 spans 13 amino acids. Per germline, CDR1 KGHDR and CDR2 SFDVKD. The germline V and J ends were trimmed by 6 bases and 0 bases, with 6 bases remaining between them.

The chain carries TRBV29-1 and TRBJ1-1; D gene ambiguous. V lost 6 bases, J lost 8 bases, and 25 bases lay in between. Per germline, CDR1 SQVTM and CDR2 ANQGSEA. The CDR3 spans 15 residues. CDR3 nucleotide sequence: TGCAGCGTCGCCCGCCCGCGAGGTTCTAGTCGGGAAGCTTTCTTT. Amino acid sequence: CSVARPRGSSREAFF. Complete variable domain (other parts from reference TRBV29-1 and TRBJ1-1): SAVISQKPSRDICQRGTSLTIQCQVDSQVTMMFWYRQQPGQSLTLIATANQGSEATYESGFVIDKFPISRPNLTFSTLTVSNMSPEDSSIYLCSVARPRGSSREAFFGQGTRLTVV.

This clonotype showed up many times. The chain joins TRBV4-1 to TRBJ2-1; D is uncertain. V was shortened by 3 bases and J by 4 bases, with 10 bases between the two germline ends. Germline lookup yields CDR1 MGHRA and CDR2 YSYEKL. The CDR3 is 14 amino acids. CDR3 bases: TGCGCCAGCAGCCACCCGACTCCGTACAATGAGCAGTTCTTC. Its protein is CASSHPTPYNEQFF.

By share, this clonotype counts as medium-sized (0.01 to 0.1%). The rearrangement uses TRBV7-9 and TRBJ2-1; weak D call: TRBD1 (6 bases). Germline CDR1 reads SEHNR; CDR2 reads FQNEAQ (reference sequence). The ends were cut back, 1 base at V and 0 bases at J, with 13 bases in the middle. This CDR3 spans 17 amino acids. The CDR3: CASSLGTGISSYNEQFF. The CDR3 region has the DNA TGTGCCAGCAGCTTAGGTACAGGGATCAGCTCCTACAATGAGCAGTTCTTC.

This clonotype was seen repeatedly, ten times or more. The chain links TRBV28 to TRBJ2-1, with D possibly matching TRBD1 (6 bases). The V end was cut by 6 bases, the J end by 0 bases, with 12 bases between. This CDR3 has 15 residues. CDR1 and CDR2 (germline): MDHEN, SYDVKM. The chain's CDR3 is CASSPGGRSYNEQFF. DNA for the CDR3: TGTGCCAGCAGCCCTGGGGGCCGCTCCTACAATGAGCAGTTCTTC.

This clonotype came up many times. The chain carries TRBV6-5 and TRBJ2-1; 11 positions match TRBD2. Trimming at V came to 0 bases and at J to 7 bases, leaving 8 bases not matched to a gene. Germline-derived CDR1 and CDR2 are MNHEY and SVGAGI. This CDR3 contains 17 residues. The CDR3 region is CASSYSATSGTGNEQFF. The CDR3, as DNA: TGTGCCAGCAGTTACTCCGCGACTAGCGGGACGGGTAATGAGCAGTTCTTC.

This clonotype was detected many times. This chain links TRBV19 with TRBJ2-5, with D perhaps given as TRBD1 or TRBD2 (5 bases each). Germline values: CDR1 LNHDA, CDR2 SQIVND (reference sequence). The CDR3 has 13 residues. V lost 7 bases and J 3 bases, leaving 12 bases between the germline ends. The CDR3, as DNA: TGTGCCAGTAAAATAGTGGGGGAAGAGACCCAGTACTTC. It yields the protein CASKIVGEETQYF.

This clonotype was seen many times. This chain links TRBV24-1 with TRBJ2-2; TRBD2 matches at 8 bases. V was pared by 9 bases and J by 3 bases, with 8 bases of the junction left unmatched. The CDR3 sequence is 15 residues long. Germline V gene data show CDR1 as KGHDR and CDR2 as SFDVKD. The chain's CDR3 is CATGVAGSDTGELFF. CDR3 DNA sequence: TGTGCCACCGGAGTAGCGGGATCGGACACCGGGGAGCTGTTTTTT.

V usage is TRBV25-1 and J usage is TRBJ1-5; TRBD1 might be the D (5 bases). The CDR3 runs to 15 residues. V gave up 6 bases and J gave up 3 bases, with 15 bases separating them. Germline V lookup: CDR1 MGHDK, CDR2 SYGVNS. The CDR3 loop reads CASSRGDTANQPQHF. CDR3 nucleotides: TGTGCCAGCAGCCGAGGGGATACTGCCAATCAGCCCCAGCATTTT.

This clonotype has at least ten counts. This chain links TRBV4-3 with TRBJ1-5; TRBD1 matches 8 bases. With V trimmed by 5 bases and J by 6 bases, 6 bases remained unmatched. The germline CDR1 and CDR2 sequences are LGHNA and YSLEER. The CDR3 contains 14 residues. The CDR3 sequence is CASSSGTGGQPQHF. The CDR3 region has the DNA TGCGCCAGCAGCTCCGGGACAGGTGGTCAGCCCCAGCATTTT.

Turning to this clonotype: One junction end does not reproduce the germline sequence, and a read error may be involved. This chain joins TRBV20-1 and TRBJ2-1; 9 bases agree with TRBD2. The CDR3 loop spans 15 amino acids. Looked up from germline, CDR1 is DFQATT and CDR2 is SNEGSKA (reference sequence). CDR3 in DNA: TGCAGTGTTAGAGGGGCTAGCGGGATTGTGTATGAGCAGTTCTTC. This sequence encodes CSVRGASGIVYEQFF.

This clonotype was recorded many times. This chain joins TRBV6-2 or TRBV6-3 and TRBJ1-1; 8 bases are a match to TRBD1. With V trimmed by 6 bases and J by 4 bases, 19 bases remained unmatched. This CDR3 region has 18 residues. Per the germline V gene, CDR1 is MNHEY and CDR2 is SVGEGT. The CDR3 region has the DNA TGTGCCAGCAGCGGACCTAGACAAATGACAGGGGAGGTCACTGAAGCTTTCTTT. This translates into CASSGPRQMTGEVTEAFF.